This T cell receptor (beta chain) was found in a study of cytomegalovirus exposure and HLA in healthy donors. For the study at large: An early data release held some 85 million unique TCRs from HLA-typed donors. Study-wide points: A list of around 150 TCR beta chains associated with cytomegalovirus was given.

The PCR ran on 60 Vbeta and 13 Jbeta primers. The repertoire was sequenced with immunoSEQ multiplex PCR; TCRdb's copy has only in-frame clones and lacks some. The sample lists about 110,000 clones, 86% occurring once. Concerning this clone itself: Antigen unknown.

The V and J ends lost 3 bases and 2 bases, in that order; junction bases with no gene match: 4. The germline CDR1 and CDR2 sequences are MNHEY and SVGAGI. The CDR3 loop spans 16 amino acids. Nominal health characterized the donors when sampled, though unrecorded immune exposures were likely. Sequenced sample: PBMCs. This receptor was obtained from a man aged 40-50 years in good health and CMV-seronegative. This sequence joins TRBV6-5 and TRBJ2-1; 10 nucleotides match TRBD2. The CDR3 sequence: CASSYFSGGAYNEQFF. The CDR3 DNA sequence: TGTGCCAGCAGTTATTTCAGCGGGGGGGCCTACAATGAGCAGTTCTTC.